The rows below give T cell receptor beta chains drawn from one sample of a study of T cells in tuberculosis. Data came from immunoSEQ multiplex PCR; TCRdb stores just in-frame clones and leaves some out. Of about 7,700 clones listed, 95% are singletons. Specimen: PBMCs. Receptors originate from an adult with tuberculosis. Both conserved end residues are part of each CDR3. The D gene is left open where the match is weak. For some rows the clone size is stated as once, few or many, or as a class when expanded; others skip it.

DNA: TGTGCCAGCAGCTTGGACAGCCAGGAGGGTGGCTACACCTTC; CDR3: CASSLDSQEGGYTF; size: NA; D: NA; V: TRBV5-6; J: TRBJ1-2
DNA: TGTGCCAGCAGCGAACAGGGGGCCGGAGAGACCCAGTACTTC; CDR3: CASSEQGAGETQYF; size: NA; D: TRBD1; V: TRBV6-1; J: TRBJ2-5
DNA: TGTGCCAGCAGACGGACTAGCGGGGCCAATACGCAGTATTTT; CDR3: CASRRTSGANTQYF; size: NA; D: TRBD2; V: TRBV7-2; J: TRBJ2-3
DNA: TGTGCCAGCAGTGAAGGGGTACAGGGCTACACCTTC; CDR3: CASSEGVQGYTF; size: NA; D: NA; V: TRBV6-1; J: TRBJ1-2
DNA: TGTGCCAGCAGTTTACCAGGGGCACTCGCAGATACGCAGTATTTT; CDR3: CASSLPGALADTQYF; size: NA; D: NA; V: TRBV27; J: TRBJ2-3
DNA: TGTGCCAGCAGCTGGACTAGCGGGCACCAAGAGACCCAGTACTTC; CDR3: CASSWTSGHQETQYF; size: NA; D: TRBD2; V: TRBV6-6; J: TRBJ2-5
DNA: TGTGCCAGCCGGACAGGTGAGAATAGCAATCAGCCCCAGCATTTT; CDR3: CASRTGENSNQPQHF; size: NA; D: TRBD1; V: TRBV28; J: TRBJ1-5
DNA: TGTGCCAGTACCCCGGACAGGGGTAAGCGAGATACGCAGTATTTT; CDR3: CASTPDRGKRDTQYF; size: NA; D: TRBD1; V: TRBV19; J: TRBJ2-3
DNA: TGTGCCAGCTCACAGTCGTCCGGGTGGTCTAATGAAAAACTGTTTTTT; CDR3: CASSQSSGWSNEKLFF; size: few; D: NA; V: TRBV18; J: TRBJ1-4
DNA: TGTGCCACCCGGGACAGGGGGAGGGAAACTGAAGCTTTCTTT; CDR3: CATRDRGRETEAFF; size: NA; D: TRBD1; V: TRBV6-1; J: TRBJ1-1
DNA: TGTGCCAGTAGTAAGTGGAGGAACACCGGGGAGCTGTTTTTT; CDR3: CASSKWRNTGELFF; size: NA; D: NA; V: TRBV19; J: TRBJ2-2
DNA: TGTGCCAGCAGCCAGGGGGCAGGGGCAAGCTACGAGCAGTACTTC; CDR3: CASSQGAGASYEQYF; size: NA; D: TRBD1; V: TRBV7-2; J: TRBJ2-7
DNA: TGCGCCAGCAGCTTGGCCGGTAGCGGGGAGGGACAAGAGACCCAGTACTTC; CDR3: CASSLAGSGEGQETQYF; size: NA; D: TRBD2; V: TRBV5-1; J: TRBJ2-5
DNA: TGTGCCACAACTAGCGGGAACTACAATGAGCAGTTCTTC; CDR3: CATTSGNYNEQFF; size: NA; D: TRBD2; V: TRBV10-3; J: TRBJ2-1
DNA: TGTGCCAGCAGTTACGGGACAGGGGAACTAGATACGCAGTATTTT; CDR3: CASSYGTGELDTQYF; size: NA; D: TRBD1; V: TRBV6-5; J: TRBJ2-3
DNA: TGTGCCAGCAGCTTAAGTGCGGAACCCACCGGGGAGCTGTTTTTT; CDR3: CASSLSAEPTGELFF; size: NA; D: NA; V: TRBV7-8; J: TRBJ2-2
DNA: TGTGCCAGCAGACGGACAGGTCAAGCTTCCGAGCAGTACTTC; CDR3: CASRRTGQASEQYF; size: NA; D: TRBD1; V: TRBV2; J: TRBJ2-7
DNA: TGTGCCAGCAGTGTTGGCTTAGGAGACTATGGCTACACCTTC; CDR3: CASSVGLGDYGYTF; size: NA; D: NA; V: TRBV6-4; J: TRBJ1-2
DNA: TGTGCCAGCAGTTTATACTTTGACACAGATACGCAGTATTTT; CDR3: CASSLYFDTDTQYF; size: NA; D: NA; V: TRBV27; J: TRBJ2-3
DNA: TGTGCCAGCAGCTTAGAAGGGACTAGCGGCTACGAGCAGTACTTC; CDR3: CASSLEGTSGYEQYF; size: few; D: TRBD2; V: TRBV13; J: TRBJ2-7
DNA: TGTGCCAGCAGCGTAGATCTACTAGCGGGACAAGAGCAGTTCTTC; CDR3: CASSVDLLAGQEQFF; size: NA; D: TRBD2; V: TRBV9; J: TRBJ2-1
DNA: TGTGCCAGCAGCTCCCTGCGATGGACTGCCGACAGCACAGATACGCAGTATTTT; CDR3: CASSSLRWTADSTDTQYF; size: NA; D: NA; V: TRBV13; J: TRBJ2-3
DNA: TGTGCCAGCAGCCGAGCAGGCAGAAGTTACGAGCAGTACTTC; CDR3: CASSRAGRSYEQYF; size: NA; D: NA; V: TRBV14; J: TRBJ2-7
DNA: TGTGCCAGCAGCTTAGGGGCCCGGCCCGGGGGAGCAGTGAACACTGAAGCTTTCTTT; CDR3: CASSLGARPGGAVNTEAFF; size: NA; D: NA; V: TRBV11-3; J: TRBJ1-1
DNA: TGTGCCAGCAGTGACTCGGGGCAGGGTAGCTATGGCTACACCTTC; CDR3: CASSDSGQGSYGYTF; size: once; D: NA; V: TRBV6-4; J: TRBJ1-2
DNA: TGTGCCAGTATCGGTCCAGGGGGCTCGGGGTACGAGCAGTACTTC; CDR3: CASIGPGGSGYEQYF; size: NA; D: TRBD1; V: TRBV19; J: TRBJ2-7
DNA: TGTGCCAGCAGTGTCAGGGGGAGTGGGGGTTTTGGAGCCTACAATGAGCAGTTCTTC; CDR3: CASSVRGSGGFGAYNEQFF; size: NA; D: TRBD1; V: TRBV28; J: TRBJ2-1
DNA: TGTGCCACCAGCAGAGATAGAGCTTCTAACTATGGCTACACCTTC; CDR3: CATSRDRASNYGYTF; size: NA; D: NA; V: TRBV15; J: TRBJ1-2
DNA: TGCGCCAGCAGCGAATTTTGGGAGCGGGGGGACGAGCAGTACTTC; CDR3: CASSEFWERGDEQYF; size: NA; D: TRBD2; V: TRBV5-1; J: TRBJ2-7
DNA: TGTGCCAGTACCCTCGCCCCCCCGAGGAACACTGAAGCTTTCTTT; CDR3: CASTLAPPRNTEAFF; size: NA; D: NA; V: TRBV19; J: TRBJ1-1
DNA: TGTGCCAGCACAGTGCGATTACAGGTCAAGAATGGCAATGAGCAGTTCTTC; CDR3: CASTVRLQVKNGNEQFF; size: NA; D: NA; V: TRBV2; J: TRBJ2-1
DNA: TGTGCCAGCAGGGAAGCTACTGGGGCCAACGTCCTGACTTTC; CDR3: CASREATGANVLTF; size: NA; D: NA; V: TRBV2; J: TRBJ2-6
DNA: TGTGCCAGCAGCGCGGTCGGGGGGACGAAGCAGTACTTC; CDR3: CASSAVGGTKQYF; size: NA; D: TRBD2; V: TRBV5-6; J: TRBJ2-7
DNA: TGTGCCAGCAGCCTAGGGGGCGCAAACACTGAAGCTTTCTTT; CDR3: CASSLGGANTEAFF; size: NA; D: TRBD1; V: TRBV7-2; J: TRBJ1-1
DNA: TGTGCCAGCAGCTTAAACCTAGCGGGGGGCGAAGAGACCCAGTACTTC; CDR3: CASSLNLAGGEETQYF; size: NA; D: TRBD2; V: TRBV11-2; J: TRBJ2-5